This TCR beta chain was profiled in a study of cytomegalovirus exposure and HLA in healthy donors. Of note for this clone: The target antigen is unknown.

The study's findings and limits: In a later analysis, HLA-associated TCR beta chains were more clonally expanded than equally common others.

The PCR ran on 60 Vbeta and 13 Jbeta primers. Data came from immunoSEQ multiplex PCR; TCRdb stores just in-frame clones and leaves some out. The data show more than 150,000 clones, more than 65% seen once. V shed 8 bases and J shed 3 bases, with 8 bases lying between them. The CDR3 spans 13 residues. CDR1 MRHNA and CDR2 SNTAGT come from the germline V gene. Input material: PBMCs. This chain uses TRBV6-4 with TRBJ1-6, with D uncertain. The receptor was derived from a man between 50 and 59 years old in good health and CMV-seropositive. The DNA of the CDR3 is TGTGCCAGCGCATCGGGCTATAATTCACCCCTCCACTTT. Encoded protein: CASASGYNSPLHF.